The 12 T cell receptor beta chains below all came from one sample that was sequenced in a study of blood T cell repertoires in COVID-19. Generated by immunoSEQ multiplex PCR, the TCRdb table keeps only in-frame clones and is missing some. The sample has roughly 140,000 clones; around 80% are singletons. The sequencing sample was made of peripheral blood. The receptors stem from a man aged 55 to 70 with acute or convalescent COVID-19.

The chain joins TRBV12-2 to TRBJ2-5; the DNA was not used to check the table's D call, TRBD2. TRBV12-2 is a listed pseudogene. CDR3 length: 15 residues. The CDR3 reads CASRLRQSFQETQYF. In DNA, the CDR3 is TGTGCAAGTCGCTTGAGGCAGTCCTTCCAAGAGACCCAGTACTTC.

The V call is TRBV7-6, the J call TRBJ1-3; TRBD1 is a possible D gene (5 bases). The CDR3 consists of 15 residues. Trimming removed 5 bases from V and 8 bases from J, with 19 bases in between. Germline CDR1 and CDR2: SGHVS and FNYEAQ. DNA of the CDR3: TGTGCCAGCAGCCTGCTACAGGACGGGGGGGACACCATATATTTT. Its protein is CASSLLQDGGDTIYF. The full variable domain, rest sourced from reference TRBV7-6 and TRBJ1-3, is GAGVSQSPRYKVTKRGQDVALRCDPISGHVSLYWYRQALGQGPEFLTYFNYEAQQDKSGLPNDRFSAERPEGSISTLTIQRTEQRDSAMYRCASSLLQDGGDTIYFGEGSWLTVV.

This chain uses TRBV28 with TRBJ1-2; weak D call: TRBD1 (5 bases). The V gene's germline CDR1 is MDHEN and CDR2 SYDVKM. V lost 5 bases and J lost 0, with 7 bases in between. The CDR3 totals 13 residues. Here the CDR3 reads CASSPTANYGYTF. CDR3 coding DNA: TGTGCCAGCAGTCCGACAGCTAACTATGGCTACACCTTC.

The chain employs TRBV5-1 and TRBJ1-1; the match to TRBD1 covers 9 bases. CDR3 length equals 15 residues. Germline loops: CDR1 SGHRS, CDR2 YFSETQ. Losses at the gene ends were 4 bases for V and 1 base for J; bases not matched to a gene: 5. CDR3 DNA: TGCGCCAGCAGCAGGGGACAGGGCCAGAACACTGAAGCTTTCTTT. It encodes CASSRGQGQNTEAFF.

This chain uses TRBV6-6 with TRBJ1-1; D perhaps matches TRBD1 (5 bases). From germline, CDR1 is MNHNY and CDR2 SVGAGI (reference sequence). Trimming cost V 2 bases and J 8 bases, with 9 bases left between them. The CDR3 loop spans 12 amino acids. In DNA, the CDR3 is TGTGCCAGCAGTTACGCGGGGGGAGAAGCTTTCTTT. Its translation: CASSYAGGEAFF.

The chain is built from TRBV7-3 and TRBJ2-2; weak D call: TRBD2 (6 bases). V lost 5 bases and J 6 bases, leaving 10 bases between the germline ends. Per the germline V gene, CDR1 is SGHTA and CDR2 is FQGTGA. The CDR3 runs to 13 residues. CDR3 DNA: TGTGCCAGCAGCCCGGGAGTCTCCGGGGAGCTGTTTTTT. Residues: CASSPGVSGELFF.

The chain joins TRBV19 to TRBJ1-5; 8 bases map to TRBD1. CDR3 length equals 16 residues. V dropped 1 base and J dropped 6; count of bases not matched to a gene: 8. Looked up from germline, CDR1 is LNHDA and CDR2 is SQIVND (reference sequence). The CDR3 DNA reads TGTGCCAGTAGTATAGTTCAGGGGACAGGTGCTCAGCCCCAGCATTTT. Translation: CASSIVQGTGAQPQHF.

The chain joins TRBV5-6 to TRBJ2-3, with D possibly matching TRBD1 (5 bases). The CDR3 covers 16 residues. The germline V gene has CDR1 SGHDT and CDR2 YYEEEE. The V end was cut by 1 base, the J end by 0 bases, with 12 bases between. CDR3 sequence: CASSLRQPASTDTQYF. In DNA form, the CDR3 reads TGTGCCAGCAGCTTGAGACAGCCCGCTAGCACAGATACGCAGTATTTT.

The J gene is TRBJ1-5, the V gene TRBV3-1 (or the pseudogene TRBV3-2), with 8 bases that match TRBD1. The CDR3 contains 16 residues. The V segment lost 4 bases and the J segment 3 bases; nucleotides outside the gene matches: 8. Germline assignment: CDR1 LGHDT and CDR2 YNNKEL (reference sequence). As DNA, the CDR3 is TGTGCCAGCAGCCCTTCCGGGACAGGACTCAATCAGCCCCAGCATTTT. Translated: CASSPSGTGLNQPQHF.

The V and J genes are TRBV11-2 and TRBJ2-1; the D is unclear. The V end was cut by 1 base, the J end by 6 bases, with 7 bases between. Germline CDR1 SGHAT, CDR2 FQNNGV. The CDR3 has 13 amino acids. The CDR3 region has the DNA TGTGCCAGCAGCTTAGTCGTCTCCAATGAGCAGTTCTTC. Translating it yields CASSLVVSNEQFF.

The chain couples TRBV28 to TRBJ1-2, with D tentatively TRBD1 (6 bases). The V gene's germline CDR1 is MDHEN and CDR2 SYDVKM. Trimming removed 6 bases at V and 4 bases at J, with 9 bases between. There are 12 residues in the CDR3. CDR3 amino acids: CASSQGLYGYTF. The CDR3 DNA follows: TGTGCCAGCAGCCAGGGGCTCTATGGCTACACCTTC.

This chain uses TRBV4-3 with TRBJ2-5; D possibly corresponds to TRBD2 (7 bases). V was cut by 2 bases and J by 5 bases, with 12 bases left in between. Germline V gene data show CDR1 as LGHNA and CDR2 as YSLEER. There are 14 residues in the CDR3. In DNA, the CDR3 is TGCGCCAGCAGCCAACGCAGGGGAGGGGAGACCCAGTACTTC. This sequence encodes CASSQRRGGETQYF.